The sequence of this T cell receptor beta chain was determined in a study of blood T cell repertoires in COVID-19. Across the study: PBMCs, B-cell-depleted T cells, or T cells provided the cDNA or gDNA that made up the material.

A single count supports this clone. In the original analysis: Estimated nucleated cell counts came from reference gene primer amplification. The method was immunoSEQ multiplex PCR; TCRdb's version includes in-frame clones alone and lacks a portion of them. V and J calls and clone size are as listed in that table; D and trimming were resolved from the DNA. The sample lists a few hundred thousand clones; about 92% were seen once. Germline loops: CDR1 SGHAT, CDR2 FQNNGV. V was pared by 4 bases and J by 3 bases, with 19 bases between. The CDR3 is made up of 17 amino acids. Cohort allocation depended upon clinical history that participants reported.

The sequenced sample consisted of PBMCs or T cells enriched from blood (not recorded which). The TCR originated in a man between 18 and 35 years old who had recovered from COVID-19. The genes are TRBV11-2 and TRBJ1-3; D perhaps matches TRBD1 (6 bases). The CDR3 region has the DNA TGTGCCAGCAGCTCCCATAGCGCAGGGGAAGGTGGAAACACCATATATTTT. Amino acid sequence: CASSSHSAGEGGNTIYF.